One and the same sample provided the 3 T cell receptor beta chains below, sequenced in a study of CD8 T cells in ankylosing spondylitis. TCRdb used MiXCR to reprocess the 5' RACE reads, holding one entry per CDR3 protein. The sample has more than 300,000 distinct CDR3 sequences, around 8% seen once. The study's findings and limits: Typical of ankylosing spondylitis blood, it appeared, was a TCR beta motif of several highly homologous variants.

For these TCRs, the target antigens are not known. The sequenced sample consisted of blood, either unsorted or a sorted T cell fraction (not recorded which). Receptor source: a male donor with ankylosing spondylitis.

The sample holds many counts of this clonotype. The genes are TRBV12-3 or TRBV12-4 and TRBJ2-4, with D unresolved. The ends were cut back, 1 base at V and 0 bases at J, with 4 bases in the middle. The CDR3 has 14 residues. The chain's CDR3 is CASSLERAKNIQYF. Written as DNA, the CDR3 is TGTGCCAGCAGTTTAGAGAGAGCCAAAAACATTCAGTACTTC.

This clonotype was found many times. V gene TRBV25-1 combines with J gene TRBJ1-1, with 9 nucleotides matching TRBD1. V shed 6 bases, J shed 3 bases, and the junction held 11 bases outside the gene matches. The CDR3 is 16 amino acids. The germline CDR1 and CDR2 sequences are MGHDK and SYGVNS. As DNA, the CDR3 is TGTGCCAGCAGCTTACAGGGGGCCAACGTTCACACTGAAGCTTTCTTT. Amino acids: CASSLQGANVHTEAFF.

A few counts support this clonotype. This chain links TRBV28 with TRBJ2-3; D unclear. The germline gives CDR1 MDHEN, CDR2 SYDVKM. The length of the CDR3 is 13 residues. V was cut by 10 bases and J by 0 bases, with 11 bases left in between. The CDR3 coding sequence is TGTGCCATTGCGGTAGGGAGCACAGATACGCAGTATTTT. It specifies CAIAVGSTDTQYF. Complete variable domain (other parts from reference TRBV28 and TRBJ2-3): DVKVTQSSRYLVKRTGEKVFLECVQDMDHENMFWYRQDPGLGLRLIYFSYDVKMKEKGDIPEGYSVSREKKERFSLILESASTNQTSMYLCAIAVGSTDTQYFGPGTRLTVL.